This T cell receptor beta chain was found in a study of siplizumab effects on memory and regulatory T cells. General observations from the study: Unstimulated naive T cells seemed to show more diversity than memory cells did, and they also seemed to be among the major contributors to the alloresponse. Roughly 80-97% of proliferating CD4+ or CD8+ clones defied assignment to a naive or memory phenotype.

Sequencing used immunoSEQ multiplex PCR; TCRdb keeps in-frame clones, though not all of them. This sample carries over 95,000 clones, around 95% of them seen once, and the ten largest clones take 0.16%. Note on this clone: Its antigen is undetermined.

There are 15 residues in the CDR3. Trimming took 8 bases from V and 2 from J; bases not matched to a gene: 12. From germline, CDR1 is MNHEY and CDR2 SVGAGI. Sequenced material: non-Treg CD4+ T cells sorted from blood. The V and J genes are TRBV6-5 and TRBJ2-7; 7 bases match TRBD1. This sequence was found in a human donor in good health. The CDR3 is CASLAPGGATYEQYF. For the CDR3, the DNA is TGTGCCAGCCTAGCCCCAGGGGGAGCAACCTACGAGCAGTACTTC.